These 22 T cell receptor beta chains share one sample of origin, sequenced in a study of prognosis after radiotherapy for stage I lung cancer. Two rounds of multiplex PCR amplified TCR beta CDR3 from genomic DNA. Primers were specific to each TRBV and TRBJ gene in first-round PCR. TCRdb reprocessed the multiplex PCR reads with MiXCR, giving one entry per CDR3 protein. The table has 20,000 to 30,000 distinct CDR3 sequences, just over 40% seen once. The sample here was PBMCs, taken before or after stereotactic body radiation therapy (not recorded which). Source of these receptors: a donor of 50 years or more with non-small cell lung cancer.

In this sample, this clonotype turned up many times. V usage is TRBV19 and J usage is TRBJ1-5, with TRBD1 matching 7 bases. The ends lost 3 bases at V and 3 bases at J; junction bases unmatched: 5. Germline-derived CDR1 and CDR2 are LNHDA and SQIVND (reference sequence). This CDR3 has 15 residues. The CDR3 protein is CASSMTGRSNQPQHF. The CDR3 DNA reads as TGTGCCAGTAGTATGACAGGGCGATCCAATCAGCCCCAGCATTTT.

The chain links TRBV2 to TRBJ1-2; the D is unclear. The CDR3 sequence is 13 residues long. Germline CDR1 reads SNHLY; CDR2 reads FYNNEI. The V end lost 3 bases, the J end lost 10 bases, and 15 bases lay between the germline ends. In DNA, the CDR3 is TGTGCCAGCAGTGAGGGGATGGAGGGTGACTACACCTTC. Protein: CASSEGMEGDYTF.

With respect to this clonotype: One end of the junction fails to match germline, which may point to a read error. The chain carries TRBV6-1 and TRBJ2-2; possible D gene TRBD2, 6 bases. Germline lookup yields CDR1 MNHNS and CDR2 SASEGT. The CDR3 totals 17 residues. The CDR3 is CASRSRRGRSNTGELSF. CDR3 coding DNA: TGTGCCAGCCGAAGTAGGAGGGGCCGTTCGAACACCGGGGAGCTGTCTTTT.

This rearrangement joins TRBV11-1 to TRBJ2-2, with D tentatively TRBD2 (6 bases). V lost 5 bases and J lost 6, with 13 bases in between. CDR3 length equals 14 residues. The germline V gene encodes CDR1 SGHAT and CDR2 FQDESV (reference sequence). The CDR3 DNA sequence: TGTGCCAGCAGCCGGGAGCCGCAGTCCGGGGAGCTGTTTTTT. Protein product: CASSREPQSGELFF.

This clonotype has ten or more counts. The rearrangement links TRBV20-1 to TRBJ2-7; D remains ambiguous. Trimming pared 7 bases from V and 5 bases from J, leaving 12 bases between. Germline CDR1 DFQATT, CDR2 SNEGSKA (reference sequence). The CDR3 is 11 amino acids. The CDR3 sequence: CSVQLSDEQYF. For the CDR3, the DNA is TGCAGTGTTCAGCTATCTGACGAGCAGTACTTC.

This clonotype was picked up many times. The chain combines TRBV5-1 with TRBJ2-5, with D possibly being TRBD1 or TRBD2 (6 bases each). Looked up from germline, CDR1 is SGHRS and CDR2 is YFSETQ. This CDR3 has 14 residues. Trimming removed 0 bases from V and 5 bases from J, with 11 bases in between. CDR3 amino acids: CASSLGGGLETQYF. The CDR3 nucleotides read TGCGCCAGCAGCTTGGGTGGGGGGCTCGAGACCCAGTACTTC.

Details on this clonotype: This may be a read error: a much more frequent sequence differs by one nucleotide. The rearrangement uses TRBV7-7 and TRBJ2-5; 8 bases fit TRBD2. CDR1 SSHAT and CDR2 FNYEAQ come from the germline V gene (reference sequence). This CDR3 is built from 13 residues. The chain's CDR3 is CVSSGGLHKAQYF. CDR3 DNA sequence: TGTGTTAGCAGCGGGGGACTCCATAAGGCCCAGTACTTC.

The chain uses TRBV20-1 and TRBJ2-1, with 11 bases lining up with TRBD1. Trimming removed 6 bases from V and 4 bases from J; junction bases left unmatched: 5. The CDR3 is 14 amino acids. Per the germline V gene, CDR1 is DFQATT and CDR2 is SNEGSKA (reference sequence). CDR3 coding DNA: TGCAGTGCGAACGGACAGGGGGCTTACAATGAGCAGTTCTTC. Its protein product is CSANGQGAYNEQFF.

This clonotype was observed many times. The chain recombines TRBV11-3 with TRBJ1-1; the D gene is possibly TRBD1 (5 bases). Germline-derived CDR1 and CDR2 are SGHNT and YENEEA. V lost 1 base and J lost 5, with 14 bases in between. This CDR3 has 15 residues. The CDR3 nucleotides are TGTGCCAGCAGCTTAGGTCCCCCGGGGACGACTGAAGCTTTCTTT. This codes for CASSLGPPGTTEAFF. Full variable domain (rest looked up from reference TRBV11-3 and TRBJ1-1): EAGVVQSPRYKIIEKKQPVAFWCNPISGHNTLYWYLQNLGQGPELLIRYENEEAVDDSQLPKDRFSAERLKGVDSTLKIQPAELGDSAVYLCASSLGPPGTTEAFFGQGTRLTVV.

The table lists this clonotype with many counts. This chain links TRBV20-1 with TRBJ2-7, with D unresolved. Germline V gene sequence: CDR1 DFQATT, CDR2 SNEGSKA (reference sequence). This CDR3 spans 12 amino acids. The V end lost 6 bases, the J end lost 0 bases, and 9 bases lay between the germline ends. The CDR3 sequence is CSAQPLSYEQYF. The CDR3 DNA sequence: TGCAGTGCCCAACCTCTCTCCTACGAGCAGTACTTC.

The rearrangement joins TRBV28 to TRBJ1-3, with D hard to call. Trimming shortened V by 6 bases and J by 2 bases, and 8 bases separated the two germline ends. There are 13 residues in the CDR3. Germline values: CDR1 MDHEN, CDR2 SYDVKM. The CDR3 loop reads CASSRQTGNTIYF. The CDR3, as DNA: TGTGCCAGCAGCCGACAAACTGGAAACACCATATATTTT.

In this sample, this clonotype turned up many times. CDR3 bases: TGTGCCTGGAGTCTGCCAGAACTCGGGGGAGACACTGAAGCTTTCTTT. Amino acids: CAWSLPELGGDTEAFF. V gene TRBV30 combines with J gene TRBJ1-1, with TRBD1 as a possible D gene (5 bases). V was cut by 2 bases and J by 3 bases, with 19 bases left in between. CDR3 length: 16 residues. The germline gives CDR1 GTSNPN, CDR2 SVGIG (reference sequence).

The chain links TRBV12-3 or TRBV12-4 to TRBJ1-1, with 9 bases fitting TRBD1. The CDR3 length is 18 residues. Trimming removed 5 bases from V and 7 bases from J; junction bases left unmatched: 20. The CDR3 DNA is TGTGCCAGCAGTCCACAGGGGGCTCTAGCGGGGGCAGGGCGTGAAGCTTTCTTT. It codes for CASSPQGALAGAGREAFF.

At least ten counts were recorded for this clonotype. The rearrangement uses TRBV19 and TRBJ2-7, with D uncertain. Germline V gene data show CDR1 as LNHDA and CDR2 as SQIVND (reference sequence). The CDR3 totals 14 residues. With 5 bases removed from V and 2 bases from J, the gap between germline ends came to 13 bases. CDR3 in amino acids: CASSPNLFAYEQYF. In nucleotides, the CDR3 is TGTGCCAGTAGTCCAAATCTTTTCGCCTACGAGCAGTACTTC.

Concerning this clonotype itself: This clone may be a read error of a much larger clone one base away. This chain uses TRBV4-3 with TRBJ2-5, with D perhaps assigned TRBD1 or TRBD2 (6 bases each). The germline V gene has CDR1 LGHNA and CDR2 YSLEER. Trimming took 1 base from V and 2 from J, leaving 17 bases between them. The CDR3 loop spans 17 amino acids. Here the CDR3 DNA reads TGCGCCAGCAGCCAAGTGGGGGCGGGGTTGGGGCAAGAGACCCAGTACTTC. It yields the protein CASSQVGAGLGQETQYF.

This clonotype is labeled hyperexpanded. The genes are TRBV11-2 and TRBJ2-7; the D is unclear. The CDR3 runs 14 residues. Germline CDR1 and CDR2: SGHAT and FQNNGV. V dropped 3 bases and J dropped 2 bases, with 11 bases sitting between them. Written as DNA, the CDR3 is TGTGCCAGCAGCTTGACCGACGCCACCTACGAGCAGTACTTC. Its protein is CASSLTDATYEQYF.

About this clonotype itself: Here the CDR3 omits its conserved ending phenylalanine or tryptophan, so a read error is the likely source. The rearrangement joins TRBV6-5 to TRBJ2-7, with D possibly being TRBD1 (5 bases). Germline assignment: CDR1 MNHEY and CDR2 SVGAGI. There are 14 residues in the CDR3. The V end was cut by 0 bases, the J end by 0 bases, with 6 bases between. In DNA, the CDR3 is TGTGCCAGCAGTTACTCGACAGTCTCCTACGAGCAGTACCTC. This gives the protein CASSYSTVSYEQYL.

Notes on this clonotype: A much larger clone lies one base from this, so it may be a read error. The chain links TRBV6-2 or TRBV6-3 to TRBJ2-5; D is perhaps TRBD1 or TRBD2 (5 bases each). Germline CDR1 MNHEY, CDR2 SVGEGT. The CDR3 sequence is 12 residues long. V was shortened by 5 bases and J by 13 bases, with 17 bases between the two germline ends. The CDR3 DNA sequence: TGTGCCAGCAGTGGCGAGGGACCGGCGCGGTACTTC. This encodes CASSGEGPARYF.

At least ten counts were recorded for this clonotype. The genes are TRBV9 and TRBJ2-1; 11 nucleotides match TRBD2. Per germline, CDR1 SGDLS and CDR2 YYNGEE. The CDR3 runs 16 residues. J gave up 3 bases and V 2 bases, and 4 bases lay outside the gene matches. CDR3 protein: CASSVAGLADYNEQFF. The CDR3, as DNA: TGTGCCAGCAGCGTGGCGGGACTAGCGGACTACAATGAGCAGTTCTTC.

This clonotype was recorded many times. The CDR3 DNA is TGTGCCAGCAGTTTGAGGGGGGCAGGGAACGAGCAGTACTTC. Translation gives CASSLRGAGNEQYF. V usage is TRBV28 and J usage is TRBJ2-7; D possibly matches TRBD1 or TRBD2 (6 bases each). Trimming removed 3 bases at V and 5 bases at J, with 14 bases between. The CDR3 runs to 14 residues. CDR1 and CDR2 (germline): MDHEN, SYDVKM.

The CDR3 region is CASSLWGQGLLEQFF. CDR3 DNA: TGTGCCAGCAGTTTATGGGGACAAGGACTTCTGGAGCAGTTCTTC. The V call is TRBV28, the J call TRBJ2-1; D is perhaps TRBD1 (6 bases). Germline CDR1 is MDHEN and CDR2 is SYDVKM. V was shortened by 0 bases and J by 10 bases, with 16 bases between the two germline ends. The CDR3 length is 15 residues.

This clonotype was observed a handful of times. Possible read error: a much larger clone is one base away. This chain uses TRBV4-1 with TRBJ1-6, with D uncertain. Germline loops: CDR1 MGHRA, CDR2 YSYEKL. The CDR3 sequence is 13 residues long. The chain's CDR3 is CASIQESRSPLHF. The CDR3 bases are TGCGCCAGCATCCAAGAGTCGCGGTCACCCCTCCACTTT.